The 26 T cell receptor beta chains below were found in one sample sequenced in a study of T cells in Graves' hyperthyroidism and ophthalmopathy. Amplification of TCR beta CDR3 regions used RNA as the template. HTBI primers were used for first-round RT-PCR of the TCR CDR3. From the multiplex PCR reads, TCRdb called clonotypes with MiXCR, one entry per CDR3 protein. The data contain around 560,000 distinct CDR3 sequences, roughly a sixth of them singletons. Source material: blood. These receptor sequences come from a woman under 30 with Graves' hyperthyroidism.

This clonotype was detected many times. This chain joins TRBV30 and TRBJ2-5; D is uncertain. Per germline, CDR1 GTSNPN and CDR2 SVGIG (reference sequence). The CDR3 is made up of 13 amino acids. With 0 bases removed from V and 5 bases from J, the gap between germline ends came to 10 bases. The CDR3 nucleotides read TGTGCCTGGAGTGTAGCGACGGGTGAGACCCAGTACTTC. Amino acids: CAWSVATGETQYF.

This clonotype has a count of ten or more. The chain recombines TRBV2 with TRBJ2-7; no definite D call. The V and J ends lost 0 bases and 0 bases respectively, with 6 bases between them. CDR1 SNHLY and CDR2 FYNNEI come from the germline V gene. This CDR3 is built from 14 residues. In DNA, the CDR3 is TGTGCCAGCAGTGAAGCGCCACTCTCCTACGAGCAGTACTTC. It codes for CASSEAPLSYEQYF.

This clonotype was observed a handful of times. This chain joins TRBV2 and TRBJ2-7, with TRBD2 identical over 8 bases. This CDR3 comprises 13 residues. The germline V gene encodes CDR1 SNHLY and CDR2 FYNNEI. Trimming at V came to 3 bases and at J to 5 bases, leaving 3 bases not matched to a gene. CDR3 DNA sequence: TGTGCCAGCAGTGACGTGACTAGCGACGAGCAGTACTTC. Translating it yields CASSDVTSDEQYF.

This clonotype was picked up a small number of times. J is TRBJ2-5 and V is TRBV20-1; 15 bases agree with TRBD2. V dropped 5 bases and J dropped 7; count of bases not matched to a gene: 14. The germline V gene encodes CDR1 DFQATT and CDR2 SNEGSKA (reference sequence). CDR3 length equals 17 residues. Here the CDR3 reads CSAPGTSGRTGHGTQYF. The DNA for the CDR3 is TGCAGTGCTCCCGGGACTAGCGGGAGGACCGGGCACGGGACCCAGTACTTC.

The chain joins TRBV19 to TRBJ1-1; tentatively, D is TRBD1 (5 bases). V dropped 6 bases and J dropped 3 bases, with 14 bases sitting between them. This CDR3 has 14 amino acids. Germline CDR1 is LNHDA and CDR2 is SQIVND (reference sequence). The DNA of the CDR3 is TGTGCCAGTAGCAGACAGTACCAGGACACTGAAGCTTTCTTT. It is translated as CASSRQYQDTEAFF.

The chain uses TRBV6-2 or TRBV6-3 and TRBJ2-1; the match to TRBD2 covers 12 bases. This CDR3 comprises 14 residues. Looked up from germline, CDR1 is MNHEY and CDR2 is SVGEGT. The V gene end was trimmed by 7 bases and the J gene end by 6 bases; junction bases not matched to a gene: 4. This chain's CDR3 is CASTETSGGNEQFF. CDR3 nucleotide sequence: TGTGCCAGCACCGAGACTAGCGGGGGCAATGAGCAGTTCTTC.

The sample holds many counts of this clonotype. The chain recombines TRBV20-1 with TRBJ1-1; D gene ambiguous. The germline V and J ends were trimmed by 3 bases and 4 bases, with 9 bases remaining between them. Per germline, CDR1 DFQATT and CDR2 SNEGSKA (reference sequence). The CDR3 loop spans 12 amino acids. The CDR3 nucleotides read TGCAGTGCTAGTTCTGATCCCACTGAAGCTTTCTTT. It translates to CSASSDPTEAFF.

This clonotype was recorded many times. This sequence joins TRBV3-1 and TRBJ1-5; the match to TRBD1 covers 7 bases. The CDR3 has 16 residues. V trimming: 1 base; J trimming: 5 bases; junction bases outside the gene matches: 8. Germline V gene data show CDR1 as LGHDT and CDR2 as YNNKEL (reference sequence). CDR3 loop: CASSQGKTGNYQPQHF. CDR3 sequence (DNA): TGTGCCAGCAGCCAAGGGAAGACAGGGAATTATCAGCCCCAGCATTTT.

This clonotype occurred a few times. The rearrangement uses TRBV24-1 and TRBJ2-1; 11 bases align to TRBD2. The V gene end was trimmed by 1 base and the J gene end by 5 bases; junction bases not matched to a gene: 3. The CDR3 sequence is 16 residues long. CDR1 is KGHDR and CDR2 is SFDVKD in the germline V gene. CDR3 DNA: TGTGCCACCAGTGATTTACTAGCGGGGGCCCACAATGAGCAGTTCTTC. Its translation: CATSDLLAGAHNEQFF.

This clonotype came up many times. The chain joins TRBV28 to TRBJ2-5; tentative D call: TRBD1 (6 bases). V lost 5 bases and J lost 5, with 18 bases in between. This CDR3 comprises 15 residues. The V gene's germline CDR1 is MDHEN and CDR2 SYDVKM. The CDR3 sequence: CASSTGTPGGETQYF. CDR3 in DNA: TGTGCCAGCAGTACTGGGACACCAGGCGGGGAGACCCAGTACTTC.

This clonotype was seen at least ten times. The genes are TRBV7-8 and TRBJ1-1, with 10 bases matching TRBD1. J gave up 10 bases and V 2 bases, and 13 bases lay outside the gene matches. Germline V gives CDR1 SGHVS, CDR2 FQNEAQ. There are 16 residues in the CDR3. The CDR3 DNA reads as TGTGCCAGCAGCTTACAGCCCGGGACAGGGGTTGGAGGAGCTTTCTTT. This translates into CASSLQPGTGVGGAFF.

This clonotype showed up many times. This chain joins TRBV12-3 or TRBV12-4 and TRBJ2-1; D perhaps matches TRBD1 (6 bases). V was clipped by 4 bases and J by 6 bases, with 16 bases between them. The CDR3 length is 15 residues. The CDR3 DNA is TGTGCCAGCAGTTCCGTCACCCCACAGGGCAATGAGCAGTTCTTC. Encoded protein: CASSSVTPQGNEQFF.

The genes are TRBV3-1 and TRBJ1-3; weak D call: TRBD1 (6 bases). CDR3 length: 14 amino acids. Looked up from germline, CDR1 is LGHDT and CDR2 is YNNKEL (reference sequence). Trimming shortened V by 0 bases and J by 4 bases, and 7 bases separated the two germline ends. The CDR3 DNA follows: TGTGCCAGCAGCCAAGATCAGGGGGGAAACACCATATATTTT. Its translation is CASSQDQGGNTIYF.

This clonotype was recorded at least ten times. V gene TRBV20-1 combines with J gene TRBJ2-5; the D gene is possibly TRBD2 (5 bases). CDR3 length: 15 residues. Trimming removed 4 bases from V and 3 bases from J, with 18 bases in between. The germline CDR1 and CDR2 sequences are DFQATT and SNEGSKA (reference sequence). This CDR3 reads CSAIRGSHIKETQYF. The CDR3 DNA is TGCAGTGCTATAAGAGGGTCTCACATTAAAGAGACCCAGTACTTC.

This clonotype has at least ten counts. This chain connects TRBV10-3 to TRBJ1-2; D is possibly TRBD1 (6 bases). CDR3 length: 13 amino acids. Germline V gene lookup returns CDR1 ENHRY and CDR2 SYGVKD. The ends were cut back, 6 bases at V and 3 bases at J, with 11 bases in the middle. The CDR3, as DNA: TGTGCCATCAGGGGGGGCGTGGACTATGGCTACACCTTC. It translates to CAIRGGVDYGYTF.

This clonotype has a count of ten or more. The chain couples TRBV7-2 to TRBJ2-5; 10 bases align to TRBD2. The CDR3 sequence is 15 residues long. V shed 5 bases, J shed 5 bases, and the junction held 8 bases outside the gene matches. CDR1 SGHTA and CDR2 FQGNSA come from the germline V gene. CDR3 nucleotides: TGTGCCAGCAGCCCACCCCCTAGCGGGAGTGAGACCCAGTACTTC. Translating it yields CASSPPPSGSETQYF.

In this sample, this clonotype turned up many times. The rearrangement uses TRBV28 and TRBJ1-5, with TRBD1 as a possible D gene (6 bases). The V gene lost 8 bases and the J gene lost 4 bases, with 9 bases spanning the gap. CDR3 length equals 12 residues. Looked up from germline, CDR1 is MDHEN and CDR2 is SYDVKM. CDR3 nucleotide sequence: TGTGCCAGCCTAGGGGGGAATCAGCCCCAGCATTTT. It encodes CASLGGNQPQHF.

This clonotype was recorded once. The chain is built from TRBV6-1 and TRBJ1-5; 7 nucleotides match TRBD1. This CDR3 comprises 16 residues. Germline lookup yields CDR1 MNHNS and CDR2 SASEGT. J was trimmed by 6 bases and V by 4 bases; bases with no gene match: 12. The CDR3: CASSARQGRGGQPQHF. CDR3 sequence (DNA): TGTGCCAGCAGTGCCCGACAGGGCCGCGGTGGTCAGCCCCAGCATTTT.

DNA of the CDR3: TGTGCCAGCAGCCTGGCCGACAGGGGAAGTCAGCCCCAGCATTTT. Amino acid sequence: CASSLADRGSQPQHF. The chain is built from TRBV5-5 and TRBJ1-5; 8 bases line up with TRBD1. V shed 4 bases, J shed 6 bases, and the junction held 9 bases outside the gene matches. This CDR3 contains 15 residues. Germline V gene data show CDR1 as SGHKS and CDR2 as YYEKEE (reference sequence).

In its sample, this clonotype was seen once. The rearrangement uses TRBV5-8 and TRBJ2-1, with D perhaps TRBD2 (6 bases). Germline V gene lookup returns CDR1 SGHTS and CDR2 YDEGEE. The V end lost 4 bases, the J end lost 7 bases, and 18 bases lay between the germline ends. The CDR3 consists of 15 residues. CDR3 in amino acids: CASSRGLILGNEQFF. In DNA form, the CDR3 reads TGTGCCAGCAGCCGGGGACTCATCCTGGGGAATGAGCAGTTCTTC.

At least ten counts were recorded for this clonotype. The genes are TRBV6-1 and TRBJ1-1, with D possibly matching TRBD1 (5 bases). The CDR3 consists of 13 residues. Germline CDR1 reads MNHNS; CDR2 reads SASEGT. Trimming removed 6 bases at V and 1 base at J, with 9 bases between. CDR3: CASRGRGNTEAFF. The DNA for the CDR3 is TGTGCCAGCAGGGGAAGGGGGAACACTGAAGCTTTCTTT.

This clonotype has a handful of counts. The rearrangement links TRBV7-9 to TRBJ2-7, with D possibly being TRBD1 (6 bases). Germline-derived CDR1 and CDR2 are SEHNR and FQNEAQ (reference sequence). The CDR3 has 15 amino acids. With 3 bases removed from V and 0 bases from J, the gap between germline ends came to 12 bases. CDR3 sequence (DNA): TGTGCCAGCAGCTTCTCAAGGGACACCTCCTACGAGCAGTACTTC. It translates to CASSFSRDTSYEQYF. The full variable domain, rest sourced from reference TRBV7-9 and TRBJ2-7, is DTGVSQNPRHKITKRGQNVTFRCDPISEHNRLYWYRQTLGQGPEFLTYFQNEAQLEKSRLLSDRFSAERPKGSFSTLEIQRTEQGDSAMYLCASSFSRDTSYEQYFGPGTRLTVT.

This rearrangement joins TRBV12-3 or TRBV12-4 to TRBJ2-1, with 15 bases that match TRBD2. The CDR3 is made up of 17 amino acids. The V gene end was trimmed by 3 bases and the J gene end by 5 bases; junction bases not matched to a gene: 5. The CDR3 protein is CASSFLGLAGGNNEQFF. The CDR3 nucleotides are TGTGCCAGCAGTTTCCTCGGACTAGCGGGGGGGAACAATGAGCAGTTCTTC.

About this clonotype itself: This may arise from a read error, as a much more abundant clone is one base away. V usage is TRBV12-3 or TRBV12-4 and J usage is TRBJ2-7; maybe TRBD2 (6 bases). The CDR3 is 15 residues long. As DNA, the CDR3 is TGTGGCAGCAGTTTAATCGGGAGCCCCACCTACGAGCAGTACTTC. Protein product: CGSSLIGSPTYEQYF.

This clonotype was seen ten or more times. The rearrangement uses TRBV2 and TRBJ2-7; 10 nucleotides line up with TRBD2. Germline assignment: CDR1 SNHLY and CDR2 FYNNEI. V was pared by 7 bases and J by 2 bases, with 8 bases of the junction left unmatched. The CDR3 contains 15 residues. CDR3 region: CASTGGLAVAYEQYF. Written as DNA, the CDR3 is TGTGCCAGCACCGGAGGACTAGCGGTGGCCTACGAGCAGTACTTC.

This clonotype was recorded many times. This rearrangement joins TRBV11-3 to TRBJ2-7; a possible D gene is TRBD2 (5 bases). Germline-derived CDR1 and CDR2 are SGHNT and YENEEA. Trimming stripped 6 bases from V and 1 base from J, with 13 bases between. The CDR3 covers 14 residues. The CDR3 loop is CASSPGGRSYEQYF. Here the CDR3 DNA reads TGTGCCAGCAGTCCGGGCGGGCGATCCTACGAGCAGTACTTC.